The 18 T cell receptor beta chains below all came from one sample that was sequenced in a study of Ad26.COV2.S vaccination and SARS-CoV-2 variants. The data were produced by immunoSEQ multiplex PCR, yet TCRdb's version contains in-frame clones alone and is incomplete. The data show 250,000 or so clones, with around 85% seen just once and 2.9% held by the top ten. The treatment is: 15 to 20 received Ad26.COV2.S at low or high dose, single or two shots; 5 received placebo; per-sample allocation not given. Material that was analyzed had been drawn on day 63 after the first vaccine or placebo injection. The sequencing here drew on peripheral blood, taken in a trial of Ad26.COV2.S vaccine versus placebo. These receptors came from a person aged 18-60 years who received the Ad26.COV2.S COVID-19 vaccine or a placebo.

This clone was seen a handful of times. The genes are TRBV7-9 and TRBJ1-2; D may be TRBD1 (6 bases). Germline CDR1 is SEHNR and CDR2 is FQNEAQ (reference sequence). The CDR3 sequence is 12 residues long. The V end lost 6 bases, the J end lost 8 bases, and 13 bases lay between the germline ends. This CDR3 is CASRQGNRGYTF. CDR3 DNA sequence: TGTGCCAGCAGGCAGGGGAATAGGGGCTACACCTTC.

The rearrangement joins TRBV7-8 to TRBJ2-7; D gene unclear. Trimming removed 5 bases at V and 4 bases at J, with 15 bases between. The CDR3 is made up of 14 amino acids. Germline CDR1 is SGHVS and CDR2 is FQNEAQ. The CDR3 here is CASSAFSGGYEQYV. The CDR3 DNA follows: TGTGCCAGCAGCGCTTTCTCTGGCGGTTACGAGCAGTACGTC.

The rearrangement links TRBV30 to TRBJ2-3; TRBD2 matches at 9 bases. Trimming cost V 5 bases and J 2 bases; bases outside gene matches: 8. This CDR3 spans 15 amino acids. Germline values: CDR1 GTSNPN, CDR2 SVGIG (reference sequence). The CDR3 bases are TGTGCCTGGGGGAGCGGGAGGTGGAACACAGATACGCAGTATTTT. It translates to CAWGSGRWNTDTQYF.

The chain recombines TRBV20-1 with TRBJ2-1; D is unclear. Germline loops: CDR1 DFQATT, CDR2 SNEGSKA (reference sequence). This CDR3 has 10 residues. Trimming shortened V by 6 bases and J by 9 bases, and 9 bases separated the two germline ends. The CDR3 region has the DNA TGCAGTGCCCCGCGTACTGAGCAGTTCTTC. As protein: CSAPRTEQFF.

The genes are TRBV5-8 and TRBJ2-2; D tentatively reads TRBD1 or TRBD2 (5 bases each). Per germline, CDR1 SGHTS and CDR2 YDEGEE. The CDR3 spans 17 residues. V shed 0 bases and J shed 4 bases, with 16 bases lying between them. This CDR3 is CASSLATGTGSTGELFF. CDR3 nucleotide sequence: TGTGCCAGCAGCTTGGCGACCGGGACGGGTAGCACCGGGGAGCTGTTTTTT.

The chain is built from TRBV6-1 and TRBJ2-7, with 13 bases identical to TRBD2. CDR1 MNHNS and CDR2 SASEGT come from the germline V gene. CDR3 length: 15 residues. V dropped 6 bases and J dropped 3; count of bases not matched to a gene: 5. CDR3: CASRPGLAGDYEQYV. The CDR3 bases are TGTGCCAGCAGACCAGGACTAGCGGGAGACTACGAGCAGTACGTC.

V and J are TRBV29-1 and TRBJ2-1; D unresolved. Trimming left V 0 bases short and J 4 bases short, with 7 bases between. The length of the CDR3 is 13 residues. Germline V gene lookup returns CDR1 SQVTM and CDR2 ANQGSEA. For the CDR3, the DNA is TGCAGCGTTGAAGATCGACGGTACAATGAGCAGTTCTTC. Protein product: CSVEDRRYNEQFF.

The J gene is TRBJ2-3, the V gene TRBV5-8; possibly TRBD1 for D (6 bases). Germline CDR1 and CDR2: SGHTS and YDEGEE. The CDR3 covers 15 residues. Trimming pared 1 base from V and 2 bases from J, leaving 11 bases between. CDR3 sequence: CASSLTGFDTDTQYF. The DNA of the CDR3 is TGTGCCAGCAGCTTGACAGGGTTTGACACAGATACGCAGTATTTT.

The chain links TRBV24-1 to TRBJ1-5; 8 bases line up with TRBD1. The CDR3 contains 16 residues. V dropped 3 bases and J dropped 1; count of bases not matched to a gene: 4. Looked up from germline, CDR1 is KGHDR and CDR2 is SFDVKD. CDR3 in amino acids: CATSDGGTGSNQPQHF. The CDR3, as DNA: TGTGCCACCAGTGATGGAGGGACAGGAAGCAATCAGCCCCAGCATTTT.

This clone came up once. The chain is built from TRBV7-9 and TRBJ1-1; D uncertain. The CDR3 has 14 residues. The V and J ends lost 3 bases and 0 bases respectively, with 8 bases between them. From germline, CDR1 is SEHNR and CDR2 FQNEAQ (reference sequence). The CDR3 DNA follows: TGTGCCAGCAGCTTCACAGAACTGAACACTGAAGCTTTCTTT. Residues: CASSFTELNTEAFF.

In DNA form, the CDR3 reads TGTGCCATCAGTGAGTCGAGCCAGGGCAATGAGCAGTTCTTC. It encodes CAISESSQGNEQFF. This chain connects TRBV10-3 to TRBJ2-1, with D possibly TRBD1 on 5 matching bases. This CDR3 contains 14 residues. V gave up 0 bases and J gave up 6 bases, with 9 bases separating them. Germline values: CDR1 ENHRY, CDR2 SYGVKD.

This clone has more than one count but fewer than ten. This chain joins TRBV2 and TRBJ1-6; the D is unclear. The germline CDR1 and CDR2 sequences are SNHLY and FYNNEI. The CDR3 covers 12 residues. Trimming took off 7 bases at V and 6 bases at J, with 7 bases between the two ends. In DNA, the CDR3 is TGTGCCAGCAAAGGGTTTAATTCACCCCTCCACTTT. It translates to CASKGFNSPLHF.

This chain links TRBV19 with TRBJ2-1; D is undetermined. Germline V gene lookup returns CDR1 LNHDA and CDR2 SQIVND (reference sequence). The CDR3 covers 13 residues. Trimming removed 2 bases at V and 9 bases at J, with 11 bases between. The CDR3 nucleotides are TGTGCCAGTAGTATAAAGGCGGAACTTGAGCAGTTCTTC. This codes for CASSIKAELEQFF.

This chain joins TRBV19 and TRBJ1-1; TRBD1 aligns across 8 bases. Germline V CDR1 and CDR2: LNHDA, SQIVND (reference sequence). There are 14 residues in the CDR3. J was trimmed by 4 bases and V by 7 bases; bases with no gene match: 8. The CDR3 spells CASTLQGGSTEAFF. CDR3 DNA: TGTGCCAGTACGCTACAGGGGGGGAGCACTGAAGCTTTCTTT.

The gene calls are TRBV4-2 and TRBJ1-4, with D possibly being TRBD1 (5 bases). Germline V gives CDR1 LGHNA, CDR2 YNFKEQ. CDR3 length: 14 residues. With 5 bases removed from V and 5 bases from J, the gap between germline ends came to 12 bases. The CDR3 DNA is TGTGCCAGCAGCAGCGACAGACTGAATGAAAAACTGTTTTTT. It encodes CASSSDRLNEKLFF.

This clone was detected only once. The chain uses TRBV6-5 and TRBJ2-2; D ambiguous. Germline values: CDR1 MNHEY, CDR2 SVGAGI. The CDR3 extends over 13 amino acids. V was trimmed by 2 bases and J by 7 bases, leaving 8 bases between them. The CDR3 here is CASSYRVGGELFF. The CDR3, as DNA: TGTGCCAGCAGTTACCGTGTGGGCGGGGAGCTGTTTTTT.

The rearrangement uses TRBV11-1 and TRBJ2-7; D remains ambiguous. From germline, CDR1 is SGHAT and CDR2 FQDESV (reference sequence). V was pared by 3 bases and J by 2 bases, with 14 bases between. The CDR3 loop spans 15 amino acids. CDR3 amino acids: CASSFGPTETYEQYV. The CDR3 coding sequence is TGTGCCAGCAGCTTTGGCCCAACAGAAACCTACGAGCAGTACGTC.

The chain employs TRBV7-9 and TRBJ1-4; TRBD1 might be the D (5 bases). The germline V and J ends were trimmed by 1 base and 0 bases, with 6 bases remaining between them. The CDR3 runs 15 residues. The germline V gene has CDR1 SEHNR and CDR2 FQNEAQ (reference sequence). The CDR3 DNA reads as TGTGCCAGCAGCTTAGAAGGGGCAACTAATGAAAAACTGTTTTTT. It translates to CASSLEGATNEKLFF.